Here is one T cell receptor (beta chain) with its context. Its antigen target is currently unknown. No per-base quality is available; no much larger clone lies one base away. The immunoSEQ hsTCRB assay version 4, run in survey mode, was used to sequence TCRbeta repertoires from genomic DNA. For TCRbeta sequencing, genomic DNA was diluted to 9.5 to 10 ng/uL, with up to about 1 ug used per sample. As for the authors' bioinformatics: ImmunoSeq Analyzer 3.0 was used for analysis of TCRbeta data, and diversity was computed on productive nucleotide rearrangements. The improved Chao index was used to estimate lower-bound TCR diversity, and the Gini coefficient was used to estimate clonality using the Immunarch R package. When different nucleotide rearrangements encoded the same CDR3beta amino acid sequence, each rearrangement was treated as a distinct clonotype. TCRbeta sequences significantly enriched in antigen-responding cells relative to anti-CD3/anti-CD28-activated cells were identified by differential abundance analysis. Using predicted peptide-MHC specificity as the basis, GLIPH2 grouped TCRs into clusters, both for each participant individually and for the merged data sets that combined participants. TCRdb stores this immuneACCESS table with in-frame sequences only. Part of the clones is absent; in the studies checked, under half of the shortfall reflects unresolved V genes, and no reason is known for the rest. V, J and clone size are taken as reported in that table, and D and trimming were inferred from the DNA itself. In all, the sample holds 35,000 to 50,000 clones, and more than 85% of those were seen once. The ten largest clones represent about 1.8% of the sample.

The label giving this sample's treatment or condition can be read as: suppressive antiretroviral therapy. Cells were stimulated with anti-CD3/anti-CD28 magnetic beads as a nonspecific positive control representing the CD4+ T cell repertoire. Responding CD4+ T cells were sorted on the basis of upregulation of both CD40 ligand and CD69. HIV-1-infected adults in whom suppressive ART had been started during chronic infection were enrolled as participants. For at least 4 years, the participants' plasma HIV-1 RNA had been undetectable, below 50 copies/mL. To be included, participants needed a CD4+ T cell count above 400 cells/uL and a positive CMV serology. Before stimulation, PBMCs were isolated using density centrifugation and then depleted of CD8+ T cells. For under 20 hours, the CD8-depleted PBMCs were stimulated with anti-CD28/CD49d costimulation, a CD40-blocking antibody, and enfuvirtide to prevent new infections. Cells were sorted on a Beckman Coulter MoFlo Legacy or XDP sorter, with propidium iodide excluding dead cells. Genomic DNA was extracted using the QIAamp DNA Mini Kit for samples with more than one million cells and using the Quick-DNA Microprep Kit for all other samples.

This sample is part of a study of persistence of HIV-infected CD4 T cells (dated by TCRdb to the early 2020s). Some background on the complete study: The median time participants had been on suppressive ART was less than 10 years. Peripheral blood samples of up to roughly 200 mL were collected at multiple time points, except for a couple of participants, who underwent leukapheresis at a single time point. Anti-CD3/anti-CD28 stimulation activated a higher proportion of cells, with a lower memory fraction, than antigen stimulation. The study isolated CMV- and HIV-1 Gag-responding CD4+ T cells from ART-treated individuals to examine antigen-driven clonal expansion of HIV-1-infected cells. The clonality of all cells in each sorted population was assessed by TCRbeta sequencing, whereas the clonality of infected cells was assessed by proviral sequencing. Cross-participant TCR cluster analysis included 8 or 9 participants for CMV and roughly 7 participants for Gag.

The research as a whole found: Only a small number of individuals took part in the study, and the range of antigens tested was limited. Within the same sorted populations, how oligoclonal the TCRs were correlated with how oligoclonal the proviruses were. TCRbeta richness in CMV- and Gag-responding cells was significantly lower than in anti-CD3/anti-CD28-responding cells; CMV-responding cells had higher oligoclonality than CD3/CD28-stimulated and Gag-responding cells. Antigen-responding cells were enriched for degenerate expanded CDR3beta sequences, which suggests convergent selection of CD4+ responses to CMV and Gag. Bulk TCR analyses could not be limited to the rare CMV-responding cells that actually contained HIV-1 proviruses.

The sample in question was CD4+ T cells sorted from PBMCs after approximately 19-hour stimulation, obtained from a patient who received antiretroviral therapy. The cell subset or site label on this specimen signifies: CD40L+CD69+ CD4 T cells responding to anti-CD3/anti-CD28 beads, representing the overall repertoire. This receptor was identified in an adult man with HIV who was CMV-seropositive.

The base sequence is TGTGCCAGCAGTCCAGGGGTCACAGGGGATCGTGACACAGATACGCAGTATTTT. This codes for CASSPGVTGDRDTDTQYF. The rearrangement combines TRBV27 with TRBJ2-3, with TRBD1 matching 7 junction bases. Relative to germline, V is missing 5 bases and J is missing 2 bases, with 16 bases of the junction outside any gene match. Measured from the cysteine to the phenylalanine, the CDR3 is 18 residues long. Just the 54-base CDR3 DNA is kept, in frame starting at base 1. The germline V gene (reference sequence) provides CDR1 MNHEY and CDR2 SMNVEV.